This record concerns one TCR beta chain sequence. Sequencing used immunoSEQ multiplex PCR; TCRdb keeps in-frame clones, though not all of them. Here the sample spans 150,000 to 200,000 clones, 86% being singletons. The data were taken from a study of blood T cell repertoires in COVID-19. At the level of the study: Sites in the United States, Italy and Spain provided acute and convalescent COVID-19 samples.

V was cut by 1 base and J by 7 bases, with 14 bases left in between. Germline CDR1 reads SGDLS; CDR2 reads YYNGEE. This CDR3 has 15 amino acids. The TCR was taken from a woman at least 80 years old in a cohort sampled during active or convalescent COVID-19. Sample: peripheral blood. V usage is TRBV9 and J usage is TRBJ2-2; a weak D match, TRBD2 (7 bases). CDR3 amino acids: CASSVRAGADGELFF. DNA for the CDR3: TGTGCCAGCAGCGTACGGGCGGGGGCGGACGGGGAGCTGTTTTTT. Combining the CDR3 with reference TRBV9 and TRBJ2-2 gives the whole variable domain DSGVTQTPKHLITATGQRVTLRCSPRSGDLSVYWYQQSLDQGLQFLIQYYNGEERAKGNILERFSAQQFPDLHSELNLSSLELGDSALYFCASSVRAGADGELFFGEGSRLTVL.